One sample yielded the 21 T cell receptor beta chains listed below, sequenced in a study of blood T cell repertoires in COVID-19 (dated by TCRdb to about 2020). Libraries were prepared through the immunoSEQ multiplex PCR assay. Imported from immuneACCESS, the table was reduced by TCRdb to in-frame sequences with V and J called. These copies leave out some clones; in studies compared against another copy, an unresolved V gene accounts for under half, and the cause of the remainder is not known. The sample has tens of thousands of clones on record, 75% to 80% of them singletons. The ten biggest clones cover 2% to 2.5% of the sample. Sequencing input: peripheral blood. The source of these receptors is a man in his 70s with COVID-19, enrolled during active disease.

The J gene is TRBJ1-2, the V gene TRBV7-2, with D possibly TRBD1 on 5 matching bases. V dropped 2 bases and J dropped 2 bases, with 12 bases sitting between them. The CDR3 is made up of 15 amino acids. Germline V gene sequence: CDR1 SGHTA, CDR2 FQGNSA. The CDR3 loop is CASSLREGSNYGYTF. CDR3 coding DNA: TGTGCCAGCAGCTTACGGGAGGGGTCAAACTATGGCTACACCTTC.

The CDR3 DNA follows: TGTGCCAGCAGGAGGTCAAGGACAGGAATAGTCTATGGCTACACCTTC. It yields the protein CASRRSRTGIVYGYTF. The chain has TRBV2 and TRBJ1-2; TRBD1 matches 7 bases. Germline loops: CDR1 SNHLY, CDR2 FYNNEI. The V and J ends lost 6 bases and 4 bases, in that order; junction bases with no gene match: 14. This CDR3 contains 16 residues.

The V call is TRBV27, the J call TRBJ2-6; TRBD1 might be the D (5 bases). This CDR3 spans 18 amino acids. Germline V gives CDR1 MNHEY, CDR2 SMNVEV (reference sequence). V was cut by 4 bases and J by 0 bases, with 16 bases left in between. The CDR3, as DNA: TGTGCCAGCAGTTCATACAGGAAGGGCCTCTCTGGGGCCAACGTCCTGACTTTC. The encoded protein is CASSSYRKGLSGANVLTF.

The chain couples TRBV7-8 to TRBJ1-5; D remains unclear. V lost 1 base and J 0 bases, leaving 7 bases between the germline ends. CDR1 SGHVS and CDR2 FQNEAQ come from the germline V gene. CDR3 size: 15 residues. The CDR3 loop is CASSLGRVSNQPQHF. DNA of the CDR3: TGTGCCAGCAGCTTAGGTCGGGTTAGCAATCAGCCCCAGCATTTT.

This clone has a handful of counts. V is TRBV25-1 and J is TRBJ1-2, with TRBD1 matching 7 bases. Trimming took 2 bases from V and 5 from J; bases not matched to a gene: 17. The CDR3 is 18 residues long. CDR1 is MGHDK, CDR2 SYGVNS, per germline. CDR3 nucleotides: TGTGCCAGCAGTGAACAGCGGCTAAGCGGACAGGCACTATATGGCTACACCTTC. Residues: CASSEQRLSGQALYGYTF.

This clone is a singleton in its sample. The gene calls are TRBV4-3 and TRBJ2-5; 8 nucleotides agree with TRBD1. Looked up from germline, CDR1 is LGHNA and CDR2 is YSLEER. This CDR3 is 16 amino acids long. J gave up 0 bases and V 1 base, and 4 bases lay outside the gene matches. Here the CDR3 DNA reads TGCGCCAGCAGCCAAGGCCGGGACAGGAACCAAGAGACCCAGTACTTC. Translating it yields CASSQGRDRNQETQYF.

The chain has TRBV28 and TRBJ1-5; D is possibly TRBD1 (5 bases). The V end was cut by 2 bases, the J end by 2 bases, with 10 bases between. The germline V gene encodes CDR1 MDHEN and CDR2 SYDVKM. The CDR3 contains 15 residues. CDR3 loop: CASSLAAGGNQPQHF. The CDR3 DNA follows: TGTGCCAGCAGTTTAGCTGCGGGGGGCAATCAGCCCCAGCATTTT.

The CDR3 DNA reads TGTGCCTGGAGTGTACACGGCAGGGCTGAAGCTTTCTTT. Its translation is CAWSVHGRAEAFF. V gene TRBV30 combines with J gene TRBJ1-1, with a weak D call TRBD1 (5 bases). Trimming took 0 bases from V and 6 from J, leaving 11 bases between them. CDR3 length: 13 residues. Germline CDR1 is GTSNPN and CDR2 is SVGIG (reference sequence).

The V and J genes are TRBV28 and TRBJ2-2; no definite D call. The CDR3 contains 14 residues. The germline V and J ends were trimmed by 3 bases and 1 base, with 6 bases remaining between them. CDR1 MDHEN and CDR2 SYDVKM come from the germline V gene. The CDR3 DNA sequence: TGTGCCAGCAGTTTTGGGCAGAACACCGGGGAGCTGTTTTTT. Residues: CASSFGQNTGELFF.

This rearrangement joins TRBV19 to TRBJ2-7; 10 bases line up with TRBD1. Germline V gene lookup returns CDR1 LNHDA and CDR2 SQIVND (reference sequence). The CDR3 is made up of 16 amino acids. J gave up 2 bases and V 5 bases, and 9 bases lay outside the gene matches. Here the CDR3 reads CASSPKGDRGTYEQYF. CDR3 coding DNA: TGTGCCAGTAGTCCCAAGGGGGACAGGGGAACCTACGAGCAGTACTTC. The full variable domain, in which reference TRBV19 and TRBJ2-7 provide the parts outside the CDR3, is DGGITQSPKYLFRKEGQNVTLSCEQNLNHDAMYWYRQDPGQGLRLIYYSQIVNDFQKGDIAEGYSVSREKKESFPLTVTSAQKNPTAFYLCASSPKGDRGTYEQYFGPGTRLTVT.

This clone was recorded only once. This sequence joins TRBV20-1 and TRBJ2-5; D gene ambiguous. Germline-derived CDR1 and CDR2 are DFQATT and SNEGSKA (reference sequence). This CDR3 comprises 10 residues. The V end lost 2 bases, the J end lost 5 bases, and 3 bases lay between the germline ends. CDR3 protein: CSARLETQYF. CDR3 nucleotides: TGCAGTGCTAGACTCGAGACCCAGTACTTC.

This sequence joins TRBV5-1 and TRBJ1-1; perhaps TRBD1 as D (5 bases). This CDR3 region has 15 residues. Trimming stripped 3 bases from V and 0 bases from J, with 12 bases between. Germline V gives CDR1 SGHRS, CDR2 YFSETQ. Here the CDR3 DNA reads TGCGCCAGCAGCTCCGCGGTACAGGTGAACACTGAAGCTTTCTTT. It is translated as CASSSAVQVNTEAFF.

The chain joins TRBV27 to TRBJ1-1; D perhaps matches TRBD1 (5 bases). The CDR3 length is 13 residues. Trimming took off 6 bases at V and 2 bases at J, with 10 bases between the two ends. Germline values: CDR1 MNHEY, CDR2 SMNVEV (reference sequence). Here the CDR3 reads CASSLDRNTEAFF. The CDR3 nucleotides are TGTGCCAGCAGCCTTGACAGAAACACTGAAGCTTTCTTT.

The V and J genes are TRBV6-2 or TRBV6-3 and TRBJ2-3; TRBD1 aligns across 7 bases. J was trimmed by 2 bases and V by 2 bases; bases with no gene match: 4. Looked up from germline, CDR1 is MNHEY and CDR2 is SVGEGT. The CDR3 totals 15 residues. The CDR3 DNA is TGTGCCAGCAGTTACGGGACAGACCACACAGATACGCAGTATTTT. This encodes CASSYGTDHTDTQYF.

V is TRBV27 and J is TRBJ2-7; D might be TRBD2 (6 bases). The V gene lost 7 bases and the J gene lost 1 base, with 14 bases spanning the gap. The CDR3 is 14 residues long. Germline V CDR1 and CDR2: MNHEY, SMNVEV (reference sequence). CDR3 DNA sequence: TGTGCCAGCATAAGTAGCGGAACTTCCTACGAGCAGTACTTC. Encoded protein: CASISSGTSYEQYF.

The rearrangement links TRBV19 to TRBJ2-7, with D possibly TRBD1 on 7 matching bases. There are 14 residues in the CDR3. Germline V lookup: CDR1 LNHDA, CDR2 SQIVND (reference sequence). V was cut by 6 bases and J by 2 bases, with 14 bases left in between. CDR3 coding DNA: TGTGCCAGTAGCACCCAGGGGGGCACCTACGAGCAGTACTTC. Residues: CASSTQGGTYEQYF.

The V gene is TRBV28, the J gene TRBJ1-5; TRBD1 matches at 7 bases. J lost 13 bases, V lost 3 bases, and 15 bases had no gene match. Germline V gene lookup returns CDR1 MDHEN and CDR2 SYDVKM. CDR3 length: 15 residues. The CDR3 sequence: CASSFSEQGVPAQHF. The CDR3 DNA follows: TGTGCCAGCAGTTTCAGCGAGCAGGGGGTCCCTGCGCAGCATTTT.

This chain joins TRBV30 and TRBJ2-7; D is perhaps TRBD2 (5 bases). The CDR3 sequence is 13 residues long. V lost 1 base to trimming and J lost 7 bases, with 14 bases between them. The germline V gene encodes CDR1 GTSNPN and CDR2 SVGIG (reference sequence). The CDR3 DNA reads as TGTGCCTGGAGTGACTACCGCGGGTTGGAGCAGTACTTC. Its translation: CAWSDYRGLEQYF.

The chain combines TRBV7-2 with TRBJ1-5; D ambiguous. CDR3 length: 14 amino acids. V was trimmed by 2 bases and J by 4 bases, leaving 9 bases between them. The V gene's germline CDR1 is SGHTA and CDR2 FQGNSA. Written as DNA, the CDR3 is TGTGCCAGCAGCTTACCCATCAGTAATCAGCCCCAGCATTTT. Translating it yields CASSLPISNQPQHF.

This clone has more than one count but fewer than ten. The rearrangement links TRBV10-3 to TRBJ1-3; D ambiguous. Deletions cut 7 bases from V and 3 bases from J, with 7 bases between. CDR1 is ENHRY and CDR2 is SYGVKD in the germline V gene. The CDR3 consists of 12 residues. CDR3: CAIKPHGNTIYF. CDR3 sequence (DNA): TGTGCCATCAAGCCTCATGGAAACACCATATATTTT.

This clone was detected a few times. The chain combines TRBV4-3 with TRBJ1-2; 7 bases match TRBD1. V dropped 0 bases and J dropped 7; count of bases not matched to a gene: 8. From germline, CDR1 is LGHNA and CDR2 YSLEER. The CDR3 length is 15 residues. CDR3 bases: TGCGCCAGCAGCCAAGACACAGGGGATCGTAGTGGCTACACCTTC. Its translation: CASSQDTGDRSGYTF.